This T cell receptor (beta chain) is drawn from a study of regulatory T cells in long-lasting Graves disease. In the study overall: Newly diagnosed Graves' patients had under 3 months of antithyroid drugs.

This clonotype was seen only a few times. The authors built TCR beta libraries using iRepertoire HTBI primers and Arm-PCR of CDR3 regions. TCRdb processed the multiplex PCR reads anew with MiXCR; each CDR3 protein has one entry. The sample has 350,000 to 550,000 distinct CDR3 sequences, roughly 15% seen once. CDR3 length: 17 residues. Per germline, CDR1 SGHNT and CDR2 YENEEA. The V gene end was trimmed by 8 bases and the J gene end by 5 bases; junction bases not matched to a gene: 15. Time point denoted: newly diagnosed GD, antithyroid drugs for less than 3 months. With RNA extracted from PBMCs as input, the TCR library was made. The same sample was also studied in work on T cells in Graves' hyperthyroidism and ophthalmopathy.

Sequenced material: peripheral blood mononuclear cells (PBMCs), taken at new diagnosis, from a patient treated with antithyroid drugs. The chain links TRBV11-3 to TRBJ2-2, with TRBD2 identical over 9 bases. The sequence was obtained from a woman younger than 35 with Graves disease. This chain's CDR3 is CASGRLADLRVTGELFF. CDR3 coding DNA: TGTGCCAGCGGGCGACTAGCGGATCTACGGGTTACCGGGGAGCTGTTTTTT.